This T cell receptor beta chain emerged from a study of blood T cell repertoires in COVID-19. Study in general: Symptom resolution, clearance, or two negative PCRs marked the recovered donors of Cohort 3. Samples representing acute and convalescent COVID-19 were sourced from the United States, Italy and Spain.

Details on this clone: A junction end diverges from the germline sequence, so it may reflect a read error.

Authors' analysis steps: Reference gene primers were amplified, and this amplification served to estimate nucleated cell counts. Measured with immunoSEQ multiplex PCR; TCRdb has only the in-frame clones, and not every one. V, J and clone size are those of that table, while D and trimming were read from the DNA. This table has about 280,000 clones, 70% to 90% appearing once. The CDR3 contains 13 residues. CDR1 is SGHRS and CDR2 is YFSETQ in the germline V gene. The cohort comprised adults aged about 18 to 89 years residing in about two dozen US areas. The V call is TRBV5-1, the J call TRBJ2-1; 8 bases are shared with TRBD2. This sequence originates from a woman in her sixties in a cohort exposed to, infected with or recovered from COVID-19 (not recorded which). Sequencing input: PBMCs or T cells enriched from blood (not recorded which). CDR3 residues: CASSPDLSGSMLF. DNA for the CDR3: TGCGCCAGCAGCCCTGATCTAAGCGGGAGCATGCTCTTC.